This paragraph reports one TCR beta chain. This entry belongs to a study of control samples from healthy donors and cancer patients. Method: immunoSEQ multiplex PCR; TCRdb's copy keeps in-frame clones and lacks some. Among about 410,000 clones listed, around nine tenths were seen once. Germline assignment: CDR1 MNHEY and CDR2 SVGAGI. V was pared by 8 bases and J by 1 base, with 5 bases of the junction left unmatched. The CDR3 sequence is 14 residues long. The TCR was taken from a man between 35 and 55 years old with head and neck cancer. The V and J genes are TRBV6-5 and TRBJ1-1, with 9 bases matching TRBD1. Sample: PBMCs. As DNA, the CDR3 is TGTGCCAGCCGATGGGACAGGGCGAACACTGAAGCTTTCTTT. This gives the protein CASRWDRANTEAFF.